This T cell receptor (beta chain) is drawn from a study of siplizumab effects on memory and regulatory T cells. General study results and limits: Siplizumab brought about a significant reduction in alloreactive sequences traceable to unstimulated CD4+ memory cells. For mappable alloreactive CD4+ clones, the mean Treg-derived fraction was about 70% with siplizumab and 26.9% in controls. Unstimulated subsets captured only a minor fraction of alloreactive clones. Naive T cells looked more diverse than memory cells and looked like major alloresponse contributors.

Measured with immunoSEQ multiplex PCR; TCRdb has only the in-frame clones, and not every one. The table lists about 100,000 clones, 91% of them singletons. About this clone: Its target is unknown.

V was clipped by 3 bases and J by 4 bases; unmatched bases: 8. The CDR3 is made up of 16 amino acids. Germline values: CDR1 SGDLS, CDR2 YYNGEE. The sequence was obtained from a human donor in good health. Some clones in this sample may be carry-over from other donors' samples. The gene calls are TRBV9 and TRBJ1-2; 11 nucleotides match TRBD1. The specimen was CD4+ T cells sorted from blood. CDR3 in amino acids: CASSAGQGADLYGYTF. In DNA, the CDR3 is TGTGCCAGCAGCGCCGGACAGGGGGCCGATCTCTATGGCTACACCTTC.